These 12 T cell receptor beta chains share one sample of origin, sequenced in a study of early T cells in non-severe SARS-CoV-2 infection. Via MiXCR, TCRdb re-called the 5' RACE reads, giving one row per CDR3 protein. The table lists approximately 70,000 distinct CDR3 sequences, approximately 10% of them singletons. The sample consisted of whole blood, taken at baseline. The receptors here all came from an adult who was a healthcare worker with PCR-confirmed SARS-CoV-2 infection or an uninfected control (not recorded which).

This clonotype came up a few times. This chain uses TRBV29-1 with TRBJ2-7; D ambiguous. CDR1 and CDR2 (germline): SQVTM, ANQGSEA. CDR3 size: 14 residues. Trimming shortened V by 1 base and J by 4 bases, and 14 bases separated the two germline ends. CDR3 sequence reads: CSVEVVGKGYEQYF. CDR3 in DNA: TGCAGCGTTGAAGTTGTGGGAAAAGGGTACGAGCAGTACTTC.

The table lists this clonotype with a few counts. The rearrangement links TRBV12-3 or TRBV12-4 to TRBJ2-3, with a possible D match to TRBD2 (5 bases). This CDR3 has 15 amino acids. The ends were cut back, 6 bases at V and 1 base at J, with 14 bases in the middle. The CDR3 is CASRDSGDGTDTQYF. In DNA form, the CDR3 reads TGTGCCAGCAGGGACTCGGGCGACGGCACAGATACGCAGTATTTT.

The chain has TRBV6-5 and TRBJ2-6; perhaps TRBD1 as D (6 bases). The CDR3 is made up of 17 amino acids. Germline V gives CDR1 MNHEY, CDR2 SVGAGI. Between the trimmed V and J ends, which lost 7 bases and 0 bases, there was a span of 16 bases. The CDR3 region is CASTWAGANSGANVLTF. The CDR3 bases are TGTGCCAGCACCTGGGCAGGGGCAAACTCTGGGGCCAACGTCCTGACTTTC.

The chain joins TRBV20-1 to TRBJ2-1; TRBD2 matches 12 bases. Germline assignment: CDR1 DFQATT and CDR2 SNEGSKA (reference sequence). V lost 1 base and J lost 10; bases outside the gene matches: 8. The length of the CDR3 is 15 residues. The CDR3 sequence is CSARGVGTSGPEQFF. The CDR3 DNA reads as TGCAGTGCTAGAGGGGTCGGGACTAGCGGGCCAGAGCAGTTCTTC.

In its sample, this clonotype was seen many times. The V and J genes are TRBV29-1 and TRBJ2-1; 12 bases align to TRBD1. V was clipped by 6 bases and J by 11 bases; unmatched bases: 2. Germline V gene data show CDR1 as SQVTM and CDR2 as ANQGSEA. The CDR3 covers 11 residues. The CDR3 protein is CSVGTGGKQFF. The DNA of the CDR3 is TGCAGCGTGGGGACAGGGGGCAAGCAGTTCTTC.

The chain has TRBV5-8 and TRBJ2-7, with D unresolved. The V and J ends lost 2 bases and 4 bases respectively, with 13 bases between them. The length of the CDR3 is 14 residues. Germline V gene lookup returns CDR1 SGHTS and CDR2 YDEGEE. CDR3 in amino acids: CASSLLAAAYEQYF. The CDR3 DNA reads TGTGCCAGCAGCTTACTGGCAGCCGCTTACGAGCAGTACTTC. The variable domain in full, completed from reference TRBV5-8 and TRBJ2-7, reads EAGVTQSPTHLIKTRGQQATLRCSPISGHTSVYWYQQALGLGLQFLLWYDEGEERNRGNFPPRFSGRQFPNYSSELNVNALELEDSALYLCASSLLAAAYEQYFGPGTRLTVT.

This clonotype showed up just a few times. The CDR3 DNA sequence: TGTGCCAGCAGTTTAATCTGGGGACTAGCGGGGGGGCCGAGGCACAATGAGCAGTTCTTC. Its translation: CASSLIWGLAGGPRHNEQFF. The chain carries TRBV28 and TRBJ2-1, with TRBD2 matching over 16 bases. The CDR3 length is 20 residues. Germline assignment: CDR1 MDHEN and CDR2 SYDVKM. Trimming at V came to 2 bases and at J to 5 bases, leaving 12 bases not matched to a gene.

This clonotype was observed many times. The chain recombines TRBV29-1 with TRBJ2-1, with 7 bases that match TRBD2. The ends lost 0 bases at V and 2 bases at J; junction bases unmatched: 13. Germline V lookup: CDR1 SQVTM, CDR2 ANQGSEA. The CDR3 runs to 18 residues. CDR3 amino acids: CSVEDDQLARFPYNEQFF. In DNA form, the CDR3 reads TGCAGCGTTGAAGATGACCAACTAGCGCGATTCCCCTACAATGAGCAGTTCTTC.

This chain uses TRBV29-1 with TRBJ2-5; D unclear. The CDR3 has 15 residues. V lost 3 bases, J lost 2 bases, and 16 bases lay in between. The germline V gene encodes CDR1 SQVTM and CDR2 ANQGSEA. CDR3 sequence: CSVDPANTRQETQYF. Here the CDR3 DNA reads TGCAGCGTTGATCCGGCAAACACGAGACAAGAGACCCAGTACTTC.

The chain combines TRBV2 with TRBJ2-5, with a weak D call TRBD2 (5 bases). Germline-derived CDR1 and CDR2 are SNHLY and FYNNEI. The V end was cut by 9 bases, the J end by 3 bases, with 14 bases between. CDR3 length: 13 amino acids. CDR3 sequence: CARKTSGKETQYF. The CDR3 DNA is TGTGCCAGGAAGACGTCGGGGAAAGAGACCCAGTACTTC.

This chain connects TRBV7-8 to TRBJ2-1; 13 bases match TRBD2. The CDR3 loop spans 18 amino acids. From germline, CDR1 is SGHVS and CDR2 FQNEAQ. V shed 2 bases and J 7 bases; nucleotides not matched to a gene: 11. The CDR3 region is CASSLYTSGGAMGNEQFF. The DNA of the CDR3 is TGTGCCAGCAGCTTATATACTAGCGGGGGGGCTATGGGTAATGAGCAGTTCTTC. Combining the CDR3 with reference TRBV7-8 and TRBJ2-1 gives the whole variable domain GAGVSQSPRYKVAKRGQDVALRCDPISGHVSLFWYQQALGQGPEFLTYFQNEAQLDKSGLPSDRFFAERPEGSVSTLKIQRTQQEDSAVYLCASSLYTSGGAMGNEQFFGPGTRLTVL.

This clonotype has just a few counts. The chain joins TRBV7-9 to TRBJ2-4; the D call may be TRBD1 or TRBD2 (5 bases each). CDR3 length: 11 residues. Germline V gene lookup returns CDR1 SEHNR and CDR2 FQNEAQ (reference sequence). The V and J ends lost 3 bases and 8 bases respectively, with 5 bases between them. The CDR3 sequence: CASSLGDIQYF. The CDR3, as DNA: TGTGCCAGCAGCTTGGGGGACATTCAGTACTTC.